The clone carrying this T cell receptor beta chain was recorded at least ten times. These data originate in a study of tumor-infiltrating lymphocytes in primary liver carcinoma. The study co-extracted DNA and RNA from around 18-30 mg of unsorted bulk tissue. CDR1 is LGHNA and CDR2 is YNFKEQ in the germline V gene. Trimming left V 2 bases short and J 4 bases short, with 12 bases between. The CDR3 runs to 15 residues. Total RNA amounting to around 540 ng was the source from which TCR beta cDNA was made with a constant-region primer. Libraries covering TCR beta were generated through three nested multiplex PCR rounds (using a slightly modified ARM-PCR). The opening two PCR rounds, about 10 cycles each, paired TRBV1-TRBV30 forward primers with a C-beta reverse primer. TCRdb reanalysed the multiplex PCR reads using MiXCR and keeps one entry per CDR3 protein. The table lists around 80,000 distinct CDR3 sequences, about three quarters of them singletons.

Input material: tumor-adjacent normal liver tissue. This TCR came from a man aged 40-49 years with primary liver carcinoma and hepatitis B virus infection. The chain carries TRBV4-2 and TRBJ1-5, with D unclear. CDR3 in DNA: TGTGCCAGCAGCCAAAATTTACAGTCAAATCAGCCCCAGCATTTT. Encoded protein: CASSQNLQSNQPQHF.